This T cell receptor (beta chain) stems from a study of blood T cell repertoires in COVID-19. Repertoires were generated with immunoSEQ multiplex PCR, while TCRdb's copy carries only in-frame clones and drops some. The sample comprises about 190,000 clones, around nine tenths of which are singletons, and roughly 6.2% rests with the top ten. The clonotype comes from a middle-aged woman who had recovered from COVID-19. Sequenced material: peripheral blood.

CDR3 amino acids: CASSIQAGYTDTQYF. In DNA, the CDR3 is TGTGCCAGTAGTATTCAAGCGGGATACACAGATACGCAGTATTTT. The chain uses TRBV19 and TRBJ2-3; TRBD2 matches 7 bases. The ends lost 3 bases at V and 2 bases at J; junction bases unmatched: 5. Germline V gene lookup returns CDR1 LNHDA and CDR2 SQIVND (reference sequence). The CDR3 runs to 15 residues.